This TCR beta chain came from a study of T cell responses to AZD1222 COVID-19 vaccine. Study results and caveats: Researchers took repertoire samples only after the peak T cell response had come. Two doses of AZD1222 preceded a rise in Spike-specific TCR breadth and depth. The number of AZD1222 recipients seropositive at baseline was only five or six. At 160-218 and 743-854, vaccine-associated CD4 TCRs were dominant, and they spanned spike.

Germline CDR1 is MNHEY and CDR2 is SVGEGT. The ends were cut back, 5 bases at V and 6 bases at J, with 10 bases in the middle. There are 12 residues in the CDR3. Generated by immunoSEQ multiplex PCR, the TCRdb table keeps only in-frame clones and is missing some. The sample consists of around 110,000 clones, nearly 90% of them appearing once. Details on this clone: Its antigen is as yet unknown.

This sequence joins TRBV6-2 or TRBV6-3 and TRBJ1-2; a possible D gene is TRBD1 (5 bases). The sequence was obtained from an adult who received the AZD1222 COVID-19 vaccine. The sample was peripheral blood, taken 28 days after the second AZD1222 dose. CDR3 DNA: TGTGCCAGCAGTAACAGGCACGATGGCTACACCTTC. As protein: CASSNRHDGYTF.